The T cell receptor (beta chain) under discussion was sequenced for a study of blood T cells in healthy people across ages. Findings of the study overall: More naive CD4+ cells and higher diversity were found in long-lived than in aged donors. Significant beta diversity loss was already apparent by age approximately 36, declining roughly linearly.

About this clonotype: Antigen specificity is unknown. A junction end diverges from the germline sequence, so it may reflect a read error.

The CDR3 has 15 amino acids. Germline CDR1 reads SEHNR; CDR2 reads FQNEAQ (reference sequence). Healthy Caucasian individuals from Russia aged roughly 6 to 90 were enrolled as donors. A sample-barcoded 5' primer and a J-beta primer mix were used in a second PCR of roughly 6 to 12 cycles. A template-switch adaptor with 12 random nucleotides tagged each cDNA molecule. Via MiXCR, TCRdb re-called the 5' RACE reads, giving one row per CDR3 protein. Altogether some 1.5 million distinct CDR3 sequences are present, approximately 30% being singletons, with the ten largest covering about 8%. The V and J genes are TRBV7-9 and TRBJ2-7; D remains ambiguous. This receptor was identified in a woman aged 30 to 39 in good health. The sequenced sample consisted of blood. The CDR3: CSSSSSWAFSYEQYF. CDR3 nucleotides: TGTTCCAGCAGCTCATCCTGGGCATTTTCCTACGAGCAGTACTTC.